This T cell receptor beta chain originates from a study of post-analysis software for immune sequencing data (dated by TCRdb to between 2014 and 2016). Notes on the research overall: Relapsing-remitting, secondary progressive and progressive-relapsing multiple sclerosis were recorded as disease courses, and subtype annotation was lacking for some patients. A subset of samples was prepared in parallel using single-end sample barcoding, then pooled and co-amplified after Illumina adapter ligation. The patient repertoires were compared against approximately eleven previously published healthy control repertoires obtained from donors aged roughly 6 to 26 years. The study at large found these results: Direct clustering with F measure showed strong co-clustering of samples prepared in the same batch, prompting a batch-effect correction. Normalized Chao1 diversity was significantly lower in multiple sclerosis patients than controls, suggesting substantial peripheral T-cell clonal expansion. The multiple sclerosis patient group was slightly younger than the control group. Several TRBV segments, including TRBV5-6, TRBV5-1 and TRBV20-1, were significantly more frequent in patients than controls.

To note about this clonotype: Its antigen is still unknown. No base-level quality is on record; no much larger clone is a single base apart.

The CDR3 holds 14 amino acids from the cysteine to the phenylalanine. The kept DNA is CDR3 alone, 42 bases in frame from the first base. V drops 3 bases and J drops 7 bases, leaving 15 bases in between. TCR beta repertoires were profiled from peripheral blood of about a dozen young patients with multiple sclerosis to demonstrate the VDJtools post-analysis software. The multiple sclerosis patients were children and adolescents ranging in age from 6 to 15 years. The receptor library was made with PCR. Sequencing was carried out with an Illumina HiSeq 2500. To reduce PCR and sequencing biases, unique molecular identifiers were built into the TCR beta cDNA libraries. About 500,000 cDNA molecules were obtained for every 1 to 10 million input T cells, so each molecule roughly corresponded to one T cell. Patient libraries were prepared and sequenced with the same protocol used for the earlier healthy control dataset. Within a given batch, samples were prepared together, multiplexed and sequenced on the same HiSeq lane. The authors processed their data as follows. Raw barcoded reads were processed with MIGEC, discarding single-read molecular identifier groups before consensus assembly and CDR3 extraction. VDJtools was used for post-analysis of the clonotype tables, with diversity normalized by down-sampling every dataset to the smallest sample size. To correct batch-related cross-sample contamination, repertoire overlap clustering matched CDR3 amino acid sequences but not nucleotide sequences. The public sequencing data were trimmed at Q25 with fastp and processed into clonotypes with MiXCR by TCRdb, which kept only in-frame beta chains. Rows are combined by CDR3 protein, so each entry shows the most common genes and DNA. The authors' filters were not applied to this entry. Counted in this sample were 750,000 to 950,000 distinct CDR3 sequences; about 50% of them appeared once. The top ten constitute 4.6% of the sample.

Rearrangement joined TRBV12-3 or TRBV12-4 to TRBJ1-2; no D segment can be confidently identified. Sequenced material: blood. The sequence came from a girl between 10 and 17 years old with multiple sclerosis. This receptor has the CDR3 CASSLGSDTGGYTF. The nucleotide sequence reads as follows: TGTGCCAGCAGTTTGGGCAGTGACACTGGTGGCTACACCTTC.